These 19 T cell receptor beta chains came from one sample sequenced in a study of post-analysis software for immune sequencing data. Study outcomes and limitations: In patients, TRBV5-6, TRBV5-1 and TRBV20-1 belonged to roughly five TRBV segments found more frequently than in controls.

Antigens for these TCRs are unknown. The library was made from cDNA and included unique molecular identifiers. MiXCR, run by TCRdb on the PCR reads, gives a single entry per CDR3 protein. Of 750,000 to 950,000 distinct CDR3 sequences listed, under 70% were seen once; the top ten hold 4.6%. The source material was blood. Receptors originate from a girl aged 10-17 years with multiple sclerosis.

This clonotype was seen only a few times. J is TRBJ1-5 and V is TRBV2; D is ambiguous. Germline CDR1 reads SNHLY; CDR2 reads FYNNEI. The CDR3 runs to 13 residues. V gave up 4 bases and J gave up 4 bases, with 8 bases separating them. CDR3 protein: CASSGIGNQPQHF. For the CDR3, the DNA is TGTGCCAGCAGTGGAATAGGTAATCAGCCCCAGCATTTT.

A few counts support this clonotype. In nucleotides, the CDR3 is TGTGCCAGCGGTTCTTCTGGCGGGAGGGCCGGAGCCTCCAAAAACATTCAGTACTTC. Protein sequence: CASGSSGGRAGASKNIQYF. The J gene is TRBJ2-4, the V gene TRBV7-9, with TRBD2 matching 9 bases. Germline V gene sequence: CDR1 SEHNR, CDR2 FQNEAQ (reference sequence). V gave up 8 bases and J gave up 2 bases; unmatched junction bases: 19. The CDR3 totals 19 residues.

The rearrangement links TRBV5-1 to TRBJ2-4, with TRBD2 matching 11 bases. The closer fit of TRBJ2-7 to the DNA end suggests the J call may be wrong. The CDR3 has 20 residues. Germline CDR1 reads SGHRS; CDR2 reads YFSETQ. The CDR3 DNA is TGCGCCAGCAGCTTGGCCGGCTGGGAACTAGCGGGAGTGGGAACCTACGAGCAGTACTTC. The encoded protein is CASSLAGWELAGVGTYEQYF.

This chain connects TRBV3-1 to TRBJ2-5; unclear D gene. Trimming stripped 4 bases from V and 5 bases from J, with 14 bases between. The CDR3 runs 14 residues. CDR1 LGHDT and CDR2 YNNKEL come from the germline V gene (reference sequence). In DNA form, the CDR3 reads TGTGCCAGCAGCCCCGGCGGTAGTATGGAGACCCAGTACTTC. This gives the protein CASSPGGSMETQYF.

This clonotype has more than one count but fewer than ten. This chain's CDR3 is CASSYAAGYNTEAFF. CDR3 bases: TGTGCCAGCAGTTACGCGGCGGGATATAACACTGAAGCTTTCTTT. The J gene is TRBJ1-1, the V gene TRBV6-5, with D hard to call. Germline V gene lookup returns CDR1 MNHEY and CDR2 SVGAGI. This CDR3 spans 15 amino acids. V was clipped by 2 bases and J by 2 bases, with 12 bases between them.

The gene calls are TRBV7-2 and TRBJ2-7, with TRBD1 identical over 9 bases. The CDR3 loop spans 14 amino acids. The ends lost 5 bases at V and 7 bases at J; junction bases unmatched: 9. Looked up from germline, CDR1 is SGHTA and CDR2 is FQGNSA. CDR3 sequence (DNA): TGTGCCAGCAGCGGTAGGCAGGGACAGGGTGAGCAGTACTTC. This sequence encodes CASSGRQGQGEQYF.

The chain is built from TRBV11-2 and TRBJ1-1; possibly TRBD1 for D (6 bases). The V gene lost 1 base and the J gene lost 0 bases, with 12 bases spanning the gap. Germline loops: CDR1 SGHAT, CDR2 FQNNGV. CDR3 length: 16 amino acids. The CDR3 sequence is CASSLAEGDMNTEAFF. CDR3 nucleotides: TGTGCCAGCAGCTTAGCGGAGGGGGACATGAACACTGAAGCTTTCTTT.

There are a few counts of this clonotype. This chain uses TRBV15 with TRBJ2-5; D gene unclear. Germline CDR1 and CDR2: LNHNV and YYDKDF (reference sequence). Trimming stripped 5 bases from V and 2 bases from J, with 12 bases between. This CDR3 contains 14 residues. The CDR3 protein is CATSRTQVQETQYF. The CDR3, as DNA: TGTGCCACCAGCCGGACCCAGGTTCAAGAGACCCAGTACTTC.

There are a few counts of this clonotype. This chain joins TRBV18 and TRBJ2-5; D call uncertain. V was cut by 2 bases and J by 2 bases, with 6 bases left in between. In germline, CDR1 is KGHSH, CDR2 LQKENI. CDR3 length equals 13 residues. The CDR3 bases are TGTGCCAGCTCACCAACACTACAAGAGACCCAGTACTTC. This codes for CASSPTLQETQYF.

The V gene is TRBV12-3 or TRBV12-4, the J gene TRBJ2-5, with TRBD2 matching over 13 bases. The ends lost 5 bases at V and 5 bases at J; junction bases unmatched: 5. CDR3 size: 15 residues. DNA of the CDR3: TGTGCCAGCAGTACTAGCGGGGGGGCCTGGGAGACCCAGTACTTC. Its translation is CASSTSGGAWETQYF.

The rearrangement links TRBV20-1 to TRBJ1-2; D might be TRBD1 (6 bases). The CDR3 length is 14 residues. Germline CDR1 reads DFQATT; CDR2 reads SNEGSKA (reference sequence). The germline V and J ends were trimmed by 3 bases and 0 bases, with 11 bases remaining between them. The DNA for the CDR3 is TGCAGTGCTAGCTCGGGGACACCTAACTATGGCTACACCTTC. It specifies CSASSGTPNYGYTF.

This clonotype has a handful of counts. The CDR3 region is CSASSGGPGELFF. The CDR3 bases are TGCAGTGCATCTAGCGGGGGGCCCGGGGAGCTGTTTTTT. V is TRBV20-1 and J is TRBJ2-2, with 11 bases matching TRBD2. This CDR3 has 13 amino acids. The ends lost 6 bases at V and 6 bases at J; junction bases unmatched: 3. Germline V gene sequence: CDR1 DFQATT, CDR2 SNEGSKA (reference sequence).

This clonotype was seen just once. V gene TRBV20-1 combines with J gene TRBJ2-4, with D perhaps matching TRBD2 (5 bases). This CDR3 spans 12 amino acids. CDR1 is DFQATT and CDR2 is SNEGSKA in the germline V gene (reference sequence). The V and J ends lost 6 bases and 7 bases respectively, with 13 bases between them. CDR3 amino acids: CSAAGPRNIQYF. CDR3 DNA sequence: TGCAGTGCGGCGGGCCCTAGGAACATTCAGTACTTC.

This clonotype has only one observation. CDR3 sequence: CASSQEEARKAQETQYF. CDR3 DNA: TGTGCCAGCAGCCAAGAGGAGGCCAGAAAGGCCCAAGAGACCCAGTACTTC. V is TRBV3-1 and J is TRBJ2-5, with D maybe TRBD2 (5 bases). The V end was cut by 0 bases, the J end by 1 base, with 15 bases between. CDR1 is LGHDT and CDR2 is YNNKEL in the germline V gene (reference sequence). The CDR3 sequence is 17 residues long.

The J gene is TRBJ2-7, the V gene TRBV20-1; D might be TRBD1 or TRBD2, each matching 6 bases. Trimming left V 3 bases short and J 4 bases short, with 13 bases between. Germline CDR1 is DFQATT and CDR2 is SNEGSKA (reference sequence). The CDR3 extends over 13 amino acids. The CDR3 loop is CSARVGGPYEQYF. CDR3 coding DNA: TGCAGTGCTAGGGTAGGGGGGCCGTACGAGCAGTACTTC.

This clonotype was observed a handful of times. The junction shows a germline mismatch at one end, possibly a read error. CDR3 DNA sequence: TGTGCTAGCAGCCCACAGTGTGGCCAGTACTTC. This gives the protein CASSPQCGQYF. The rearrangement links TRBV7-7 to TRBJ2-5; D not resolved. This CDR3 has 11 residues. Germline lookup yields CDR1 SSHAT and CDR2 FNYEAQ (reference sequence). Full variable domain (remainder filled in from reference TRBV7-7 and TRBJ2-5): GAGVSQSPRYKVTKRGQDVTLRCDPISSHATLYWYQQALGQGPEFLTYFNYEAQPDKSGLPSDRFSAERPEGSISTLTIQRTEQRDSAMYRCASSPQCGQYFGPGTRLLVL.

This chain connects TRBV7-9 to TRBJ1-2, with D possibly being TRBD1 (6 bases). Germline-derived CDR1 and CDR2 are SEHNR and FQNEAQ (reference sequence). Between the trimmed V and J ends, which lost 5 bases and 6 bases, there was a span of 19 bases. There are 15 residues in the CDR3. CDR3 sequence reads: CASSHGNEAGDGYTF. The CDR3 DNA sequence: TGTGCCAGCAGCCACGGTAACGAGGCAGGGGATGGCTACACCTTC.

This clonotype was detected only once. This chain links TRBV28 with TRBJ2-1, with TRBD2 identical over 12 bases. V was pared by 0 bases and J by 10 bases, with 7 bases of the junction left unmatched. This CDR3 region has 16 residues. The germline CDR1 and CDR2 sequences are MDHEN and SYDVKM. In DNA, the CDR3 is TGTGCCAGCAGTTTATGGGCTAGCGGGAGGGCGGGGGAGCAGTTCTTC. Encoded protein: CASSLWASGRAGEQFF.

The chain uses TRBV7-8 and TRBJ2-7; possible D gene TRBD2, 5 bases. The CDR3 consists of 14 residues. CDR1 SGHVS and CDR2 FQNEAQ come from the germline V gene. V lost 0 bases and J lost 6, with 12 bases in between. CDR3 DNA sequence: TGTGCCAGCAGCTTAGCCCCTCCTCGGGGCGAGCAGTACTTC. This codes for CASSLAPPRGEQYF.